This T cell receptor (beta chain) is from a study of spatial heterogeneity in lung cancer. Looking at the study overall: A unique TCR and UMI combination showed up more than ten times in raw reads, on average.

In its sample, this clonotype was seen many times. Antigen specificity is unknown. In the library, each TCR cDNA molecule bore its own unique molecular identifier. TCRdb passed the 5' RACE reads through MiXCR, listing each CDR3 protein once. The data show some 53,000 distinct CDR3 sequences, roughly 7% seen once. Findings and caveats of the study: Among blood samples, ubiquitous expanded tumor TCRs appeared more at resection than at follow-up.

Specified time point: sample taken at primary tumor resection. Material for sequencing was whole RNA from tumor, nontumor lung or frozen PBMC, left unsorted. Patients with untreated early-stage non-small cell lung cancer, numbering around 71, were the donors. The receptor's source is a female donor with early-stage non-small cell lung cancer. Source: PBMCs, taken at surgery.

Here the CDR3 reads CASSTNYGYTF. DNA for the CDR3: TGTGCCAGCAGCACTAACTATGGCTACACCTTC. V gene TRBV3-1 combines with J gene TRBJ1-2; D is undetermined. The CDR3 is made up of 11 amino acids. V lost 5 bases, J lost 0 bases, and 1 base lay in between. Germline assignment: CDR1 LGHDT and CDR2 YNNKEL (reference sequence). The full variable domain, in which reference TRBV3-1 and TRBJ1-2 provide the parts outside the CDR3, is DTAVSQTPKYLVTQMGNDKSIKCEQNLGHDTMYWYKQDSKKFLKIMFSYNNKELIINETVPNRFSPKSPDKAHLNLHINSLELGDSAVYFCASSTNYGYTFGSGTRLTVV.